This TCR beta chain was identified in a study of blood T cells in healthy people across ages. Study-wide results and limits: There was a strong correlation between TCR beta diversity and naive T cell percentage. Bulk PBMC profiling left naive and antigen-experienced comparisons inconclusive.

This clonotype was picked up a small number of times. Antigen specificity is unknown. Together with a sample-barcoded 5' primer, a J-beta primer mix was included in a second PCR lasting roughly 6 to 12 cycles. TCRdb redid the calling of the 5' RACE reads with MiXCR, one entry per CDR3 protein. This table holds about 1,000,000 distinct CDR3 sequences, 35% to 55% found once. Germline values: CDR1 SGHRS, CDR2 YFSETQ. The CDR3 consists of 21 residues. The V gene end was trimmed by 0 bases and the J gene end by 9 bases; junction bases not matched to a gene: 18. The receptor was isolated from a woman aged 60-75 years in good health. The rearrangement joins TRBV5-1 to TRBJ2-1; 16 bases match TRBD2. The source material was blood. CDR3 bases: TGCGCCAGCAGCTTGGCGAGATCTCGGACAGGGGGACTAGCGGGAGGGACTGAGCAGTTCTTC. Amino acid sequence: CASSLARSRTGGLAGGTEQFF. Full variable domain (outside the CDR3, taken from reference TRBV5-1 and TRBJ2-1): KAGVTQTPRYLIKTRGQQVTLSCSPISGHRSVSWYQQTPGQGLQFLFEYFSETQRNKGNFPGRFSGRQFSNSRSEMNVSTLELGDSALYLCASSLARSRTGGLAGGTEQFFGPGTRLTVL.